Listed below are T cell receptor beta chains from one sample, sequenced in a study of response to subunit inactivated influenza vaccine. TCRdb called the RT-PCR reads again in MiXCR, with one record for every CDR3 protein. The table records more than 600,000 distinct CDR3 sequences, about a fifth of them present only once. This material consisted of PBMCs from blood, taken roughly 5 days after vaccination. These receptors were taken from a man aged 45-65 years who received an inactivated influenza vaccine. CDR3s include the opening cysteine and the closing phenylalanine or tryptophan. A D gene is named only where the DNA matches it firmly. Not every row has a clone size; where given, it reads once, few, many or a size class.

J gene,clone size,D gene,V gene,CDR3 DNA,CDR3 protein
TRBJ2-5,few,.,TRBV5-1,TGCGCCAGCAGCTTGGGGGGGGACCAAGAGACCCAGTACTTC,CASSLGGDQETQYF
TRBJ2-7,.,TRBD1,TRBV28,TGTGCCAGCAGCCCCTACAGGGGTGGATCCTACGAGCAGTACTTC,CASSPYRGGSYEQYF
TRBJ2-4,few,.,TRBV20-1,TGCAGTGCTAGAGATCTGAAGTTAAGCGACGAGTACTTC,CSARDLKLSDEYF
TRBJ2-7,.,.,TRBV9,TGTGCCAGCAGCCCGCGGACTCAAACCTACGAGCAGTACTTC,CASSPRTQTYEQYF
TRBJ1-3,few,.,TRBV4-2,TGTGCCAGCAGCCAAGATGGAGGGTCTGGAAACACCATATATTTT,CASSQDGGSGNTIYF
TRBJ1-4,few,.,TRBV5-1,TGCGCCAGCAGCGGAACAGGGAGTAACGAAAAACTGTTTTTT,CASSGTGSNEKLFF
TRBJ2-2,many,.,TRBV7-2,TGTGCCAGCAGCTTAAGCACCAGGACTTGGGACGGGGAGCTGTTTTTT,CASSLSTRTWDGELFF
TRBJ1-3,few,.,TRBV20-1,TGCAGTGCCCAGGACCGACACTCTGGAAACACCATATATTTT,CSAQDRHSGNTIYF
TRBJ1-2,.,.,TRBV7-2,TGTGCCAGCAGCTTAGGAACCGGGGGATCTAACTATGGCTACACCTTC,CASSLGTGGSNYGYTF
TRBJ1-1,few,TRBD1,TRBV20-1,TGCAGTGCTAGAAAGGGGGCGAGGGAGAACACTGAAGCTTTCTTT,CSARKGARENTEAFF
TRBJ2-7,.,.,TRBV30,TGTGCCTGGAGTGTAAGCACAGGGGGGGACGAGCAGTACTTC,CAWSVSTGGDEQYF
TRBJ2-2,few,.,TRBV7-9,TGTGCCAGCAGCGAGGACAAGAACACCGGGGAGCTGTTTTTT,CASSEDKNTGELFF
TRBJ2-1,few,TRBD2,TRBV28,TGTGCCAGCAGTTGGAGGCGGGAGCTCAATGAGCAGTTCTTC,CASSWRRELNEQFF
TRBJ1-6,few,TRBD1,TRBV5-7,TGTGCCAGCACGGGACAGGGTACCAATCCCCTCCACTTT,CASTGQGTNPLHF
TRBJ2-1,few,TRBD1,TRBV28,TGTGCCAGCAGTCCCGGCCTGACAGGGCGAGGGGATGAGCAGTTCTTC,CASSPGLTGRGDEQFF
TRBJ2-7,few,TRBD1,TRBV5-1,TGCGCCAGCAGCTGGGGGGACAGGGACTCCTACGAGCAGTACTTC,CASSWGDRDSYEQYF
TRBJ2-5,.,TRBD1,TRBV5-1,TGCGCCAGCAGCGATTTTCGGACAGGGCTCCAAGAGAGGGAGTACTTC,CASSDFRTGLQEREYF
TRBJ2-1,few,TRBD2,TRBV15,TGTGCCACCAGTACGCGGGGGAGCTCCTACAATGAGCAGTTCTTC,CATSTRGSSYNEQFF
TRBJ2-2,.,.,TRBV2,TGTGCCAGCACCCCACAGGGTTCCGGGGAGCTGTTTTTT,CASTPQGSGELFF
TRBJ2-1,.,.,TRBV23-1,TGCGCCAGCAGTCAATCAATCCTGCAAGGAGGTGACAATGAGCAGTTCTTC,CASSQSILQGGDNEQFF
TRBJ2-1,.,.,TRBV7-8,TGTGCCAGCAGCTCCGCCGGACTCCACCCCGGGCATGAGCAGTTCTTC,CASSSAGLHPGHEQFF
TRBJ2-2,many,.,TRBV20-1,TGCAGTGCCCCTGTTCGCGGGAAGGACACCGGGGAGCTGTTTTTT,CSAPVRGKDTGELFF
TRBJ2-7,few,.,TRBV5-6,TGTGCCAGCAGCTATCCGACGCGCTGGGACTACGAGCAGTACTTC,CASSYPTRWDYEQYF
TRBJ2-3,.,TRBD2,TRBV5-5,TGTGCCAGCAGCCCAGTGGCGGGGGGGCGCACAGATACGCAGTATTTT,CASSPVAGGRTDTQYF
TRBJ1-5,.,TRBD1,TRBV5-1,TGCGCCAGCAGCCAAGGGACAGCCGATAGCAATCAGCCCCAGCATTTT,CASSQGTADSNQPQHF
TRBJ2-7,.,.,TRBV9,TGTGCCAGCAGCGCCGGGTCGGGTAGCTCCTACGAGCAGTACTTC,CASSAGSGSSYEQYF
TRBJ1-4,.,TRBD1,TRBV4-3,TGCGCCAGCAGCCAAGATGGCAGGGGGGGTAATGAAAAACTGTTTTTT,CASSQDGRGGNEKLFF
TRBJ2-7,.,.,TRBV6-5,TGTGCCAGCAGTTATTCGCGGGTCTCCTACGAGCAGTACTTC,CASSYSRVSYEQYF
TRBJ1-1,.,TRBD1,TRBV14,TGTGCCAGCAGCCTGCATACCGGGACAGGGGCTTTCTTT,CASSLHTGTGAFF
TRBJ2-7,.,.,TRBV9,TGTGCCAGCAGCGTAGTTCCGACCACCCCCCGCTACGAGCAGTACTTC,CASSVVPTTPRYEQYF
TRBJ2-5,.,.,TRBV3-1,TGTGCCAGCACCCCCGGACAGGGAGGGCGAGAGACCCAGTACTTC,CASTPGQGGRETQYF
TRBJ2-2,.,.,TRBV11-2,TGTGCCAGCAAAATGGTAGCGGTTGGGAACACCGGGGAGCTGTTTTTT,CASKMVAVGNTGELFF
TRBJ2-7,.,.,TRBV5-1,TGCGCCAGCAGCGGAGTGGGAACAGGGAGGGTCTACGAGCAGTACTTC,CASSGVGTGRVYEQYF
TRBJ1-5,few,.,TRBV20-1,TGCAGTGCTAGGGGCCCTCAGCCCCAGCATTTT,CSARGPQPQHF
TRBJ2-3,few,TRBD1,TRBV20-1,TGCAGTGCCAGGGGGCCCTTGGGAAAAATAGATACGCAGTATTTT,CSARGPLGKIDTQYF
TRBJ2-3,.,TRBD1,TRBV13,TGTGCCAGCAGCTCCTCCGGGACAGGGCCTCGAAATACGCAGTATTTT,CASSSSGTGPRNTQYF
TRBJ2-5,.,.,TRBV7-9,TGTGCCAGCAGTCGTCAGGGGGGGCAAGAGACCCAGTACTTC,CASSRQGGQETQYF
TRBJ2-1,few,TRBD2,TRBV5-1,TGCGCCAGCAGTCTAGCGGGAGGGCCTTTCGGGGGCCCCAATGAGCAGTTCTTC,CASSLAGGPFGGPNEQFF
TRBJ1-5,few,.,TRBV10-3,TGTGCCATCAGTGGTAGGGGTGCCGGGAATCAGCCCCAGCATTTT,CAISGRGAGNQPQHF
TRBJ2-1,.,.,TRBV28,TGTGCCAGCAGTTCTTTGACCGAATCCTACAATGAGCAGTTCTTC,CASSSLTESYNEQFF
TRBJ2-3,few,TRBD2,TRBV7-2,TGTGCCAGCAGCTTAGCGCGCCCCGGACTAGCGGGAGCCGATACGCAGTATTTT,CASSLARPGLAGADTQYF
TRBJ1-2,.,TRBD1,TRBV7-9,TGTGCCAGCAGACCGACAGGGGGCTTTGGCTACACCTTC,CASRPTGGFGYTF
TRBJ2-1,.,.,TRBV9,TGTGCCAGCAGCGTAGAGCCCGGCAATGAGCAGTTCTTC,CASSVEPGNEQFF
TRBJ2-5,.,TRBD2,TRBV29-1,TGCAGCGTTGTACTAGCGGGAGTGACCCAGTACTTC,CSVVLAGVTQYF
TRBJ2-7,many,.,TRBV5-1,TGCGCCAGCAGCTTGGGCCAGGACTCCTACGAGCAGTACTTC,CASSLGQDSYEQYF
TRBJ2-7,few,TRBD1,TRBV7-6,TGTGCCAGCAGCTTACAGGGACAGGGTACAGGGGAGCAGTACTTC,CASSLQGQGTGEQYF
TRBJ2-1,few,.,TRBV18,TGTGCCAGCTCACCACGAGAGAAGGGTGAGCAGTTCTTC,CASSPREKGEQFF
TRBJ2-7,few,.,TRBV20-1,TGCAGTGCCCAGCCTGTGGAAAATCCCTACGAGCAGTACTTC,CSAQPVENPYEQYF
TRBJ2-2,.,TRBD1,TRBV28,TGTGCCAGCAGCCCCCTTCGGGACAGTGCTTTATCGGCCGGGGAGCTGTTTTTT,CASSPLRDSALSAGELFF
TRBJ2-7,few,.,TRBV28,TGTGCCAGCAGTAATTTCGACGGGTACGAGCAGTACTTC,CASSNFDGYEQYF
TRBJ2-7,many,TRBD1,TRBV12-3/TRBV12-4,TGTGCCAGCAGTTCGACAGGGGTCGCCGAGCAGTACTTC,CASSSTGVAEQYF
TRBJ2-1,few,TRBD2,TRBV3-1,TGTGCCAGCAGCCAAGTCGCTAGCGGGAACTACAATGAGCAGTTCTTC,CASSQVASGNYNEQFF
TRBJ2-1,.,TRBD2,TRBV20-1,TGCAGTGCTAGGCCGCGGGGGGGCAATGAGCAGTTCTTC,CSARPRGGNEQFF
TRBJ2-3,.,.,TRBV9,TGTGCCAGCAGCGTAGCTGTGTTCGGGACCCTGGCAGATACGCAGTATTTT,CASSVAVFGTLADTQYF
TRBJ2-1,.,.,TRBV7-8,TGTGCCAGCAGCTTAGATTGGGACCGGCAGTCCCCCCTTGAGCAGTTCTTC,CASSLDWDRQSPLEQFF
TRBJ1-5,few,TRBD1,TRBV20-1,TGCAGTGCTGAGGGGGGACAGGGGGATCAGCCCCAGCATTTT,CSAEGGQGDQPQHF
TRBJ2-7,few,.,TRBV5-6,TGTGCCAGCAGCTTGGTTTTGGTGGGTGGCGAGCAGTACTTC,CASSLVLVGGEQYF
TRBJ2-6,.,.,TRBV20-1,TGCAGTGCTAGTACCGGGACCGGGGCCAACGTCCTGACTTTC,CSASTGTGANVLTF